Included here is one T cell receptor beta chain sequence, with context. Its antigen remains unidentified. The record originates from a study of T cells and Merkel cell carcinoma outcomes. Findings and caveats of the study: Merkel cell carcinoma outcomes were reportedly predicted by repertoire and T-cell density.

Libraries were prepared by immunoSEQ multiplex PCR; TCRdb keeps only in-frame clonotypes and omits some of them. Counted here are approximately 1,900 clones, roughly 94% occurring once; the ten biggest clones make up 5%. There are 16 residues in the CDR3. The germline gives CDR1 LNHDA, CDR2 SQIVND (reference sequence). With 5 bases clipped from V and 7 bases from J, the junction kept 7 bases outside the gene matches. The sample consisted of tumor tissue from Merkel cell carcinoma. This chain connects TRBV19 to TRBJ2-2; TRBD2 aligns across 13 bases. The receptor was isolated from a human donor with Merkel cell carcinoma. In DNA form, the CDR3 reads TGTGCCAGTAGTTCAGGGACTAGCGGGAAGTACGGGGAGCTGTTTTTT. It yields the protein CASSSGTSGKYGELFF.